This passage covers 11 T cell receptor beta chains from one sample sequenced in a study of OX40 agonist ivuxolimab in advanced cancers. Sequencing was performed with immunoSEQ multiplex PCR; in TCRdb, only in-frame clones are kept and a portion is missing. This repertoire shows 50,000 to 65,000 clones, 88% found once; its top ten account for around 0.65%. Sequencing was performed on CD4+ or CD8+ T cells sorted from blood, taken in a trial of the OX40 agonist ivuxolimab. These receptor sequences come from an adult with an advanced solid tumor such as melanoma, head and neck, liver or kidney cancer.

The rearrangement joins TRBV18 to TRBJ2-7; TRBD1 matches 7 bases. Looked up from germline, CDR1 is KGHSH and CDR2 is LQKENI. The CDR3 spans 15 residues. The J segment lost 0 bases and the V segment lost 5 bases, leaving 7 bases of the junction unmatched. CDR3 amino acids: CASSGRQGASYEQYF. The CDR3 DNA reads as TGTGCCAGCTCAGGCCGACAGGGCGCCTCCTACGAGCAGTACTTC.

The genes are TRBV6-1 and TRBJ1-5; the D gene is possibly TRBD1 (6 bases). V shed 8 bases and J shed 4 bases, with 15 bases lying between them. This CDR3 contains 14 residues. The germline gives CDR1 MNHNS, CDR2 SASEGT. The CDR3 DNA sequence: TGTGCCAGCCACAGGGACGGGGGGAATCAGCCCCAGCATTTT. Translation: CASHRDGGNQPQHF.

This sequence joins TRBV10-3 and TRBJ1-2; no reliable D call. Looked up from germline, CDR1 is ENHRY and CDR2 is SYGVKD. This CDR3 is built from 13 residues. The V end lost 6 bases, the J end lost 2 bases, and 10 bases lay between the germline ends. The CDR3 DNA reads TGTGCCATCAGGGGTTCGGAAAACTATGGCTACACCTTC. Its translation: CAIRGSENYGYTF.

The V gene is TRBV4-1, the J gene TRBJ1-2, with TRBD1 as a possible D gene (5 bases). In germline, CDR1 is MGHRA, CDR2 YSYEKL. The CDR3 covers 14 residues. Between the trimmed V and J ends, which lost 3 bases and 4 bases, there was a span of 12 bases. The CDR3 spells CASSHGTLPYGYTF. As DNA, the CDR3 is TGCGCCAGCAGCCACGGGACGCTCCCCTATGGCTACACCTTC.

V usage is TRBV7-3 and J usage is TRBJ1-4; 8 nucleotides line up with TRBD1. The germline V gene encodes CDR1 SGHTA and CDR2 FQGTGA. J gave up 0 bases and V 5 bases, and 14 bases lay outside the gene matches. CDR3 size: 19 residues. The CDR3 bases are TGTGCCAGCAGCCCAACCCCGCAGGGGGCAGGAGCAACTAATGAAAAACTGTTTTTT. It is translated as CASSPTPQGAGATNEKLFF.

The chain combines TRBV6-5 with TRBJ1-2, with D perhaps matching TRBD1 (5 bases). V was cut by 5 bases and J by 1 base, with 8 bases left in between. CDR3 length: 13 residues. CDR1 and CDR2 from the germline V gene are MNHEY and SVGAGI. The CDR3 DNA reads TGTGCCAGCAGTAAGGGGCTTAACTATGGCTACACCTTC. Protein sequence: CASSKGLNYGYTF.

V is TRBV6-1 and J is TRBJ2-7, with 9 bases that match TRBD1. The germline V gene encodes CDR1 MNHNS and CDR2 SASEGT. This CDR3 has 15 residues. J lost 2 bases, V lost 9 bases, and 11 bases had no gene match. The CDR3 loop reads CASLRNGQGTYEQYF. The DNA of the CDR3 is TGTGCCAGTCTCCGAAACGGACAGGGGACCTACGAGCAGTACTTC.

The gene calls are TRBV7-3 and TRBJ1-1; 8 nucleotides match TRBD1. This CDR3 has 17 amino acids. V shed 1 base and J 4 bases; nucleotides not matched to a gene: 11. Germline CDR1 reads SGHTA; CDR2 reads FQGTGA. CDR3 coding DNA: TGTGCCAGCAGCTTAATTTCAGGGGGCAGCAGCCCCACTGAAGCTTTCTTT. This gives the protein CASSLISGGSSPTEAFF.

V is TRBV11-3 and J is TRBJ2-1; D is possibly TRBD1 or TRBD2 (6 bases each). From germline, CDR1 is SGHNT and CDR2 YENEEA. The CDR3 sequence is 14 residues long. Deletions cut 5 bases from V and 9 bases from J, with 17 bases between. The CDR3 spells CASSVLGGSGEQFF. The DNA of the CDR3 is TGTGCCAGCAGCGTATTAGGGGGGTCGGGTGAGCAGTTCTTC.

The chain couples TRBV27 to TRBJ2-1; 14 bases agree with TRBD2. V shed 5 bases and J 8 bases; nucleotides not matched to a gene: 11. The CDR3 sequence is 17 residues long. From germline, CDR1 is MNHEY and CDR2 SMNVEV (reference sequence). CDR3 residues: CASSVRGTSGREYEQFF. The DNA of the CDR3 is TGTGCCAGCAGTGTACGAGGGACTAGCGGGAGAGAATATGAGCAGTTCTTC.

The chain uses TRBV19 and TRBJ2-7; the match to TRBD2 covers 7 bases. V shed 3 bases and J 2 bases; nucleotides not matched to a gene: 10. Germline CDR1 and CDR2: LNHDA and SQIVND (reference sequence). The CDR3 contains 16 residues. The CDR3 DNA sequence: TGTGCCAGTAGTATCGGGGAGGGACCCGGGGCCTACGAGCAGTACTTC. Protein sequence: CASSIGEGPGAYEQYF.